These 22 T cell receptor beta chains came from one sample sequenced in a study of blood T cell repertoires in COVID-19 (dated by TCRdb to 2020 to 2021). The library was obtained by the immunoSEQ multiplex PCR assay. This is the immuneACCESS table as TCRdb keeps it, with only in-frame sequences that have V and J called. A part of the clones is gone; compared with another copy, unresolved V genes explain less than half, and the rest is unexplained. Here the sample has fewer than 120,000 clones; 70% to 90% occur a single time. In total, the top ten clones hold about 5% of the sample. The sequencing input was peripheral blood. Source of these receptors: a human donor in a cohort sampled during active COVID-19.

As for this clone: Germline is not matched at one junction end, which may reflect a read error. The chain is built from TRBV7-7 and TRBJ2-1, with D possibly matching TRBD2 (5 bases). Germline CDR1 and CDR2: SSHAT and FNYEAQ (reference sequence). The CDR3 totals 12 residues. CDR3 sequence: CASSAGNNEQFF. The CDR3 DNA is TGTGCTAGCAGCGCCGGGAACAATGAGCAGTTCTTC. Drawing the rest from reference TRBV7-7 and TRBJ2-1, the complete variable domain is GAGVSQSPRYKVTKRGQDVTLRCDPISSHATLYWYQQALGQGPEFLTYFNYEAQPDKSGLPSDRFSAERPEGSISTLTIQRTEQRDSAMYRCASSAGNNEQFFGPGTRLTVL.

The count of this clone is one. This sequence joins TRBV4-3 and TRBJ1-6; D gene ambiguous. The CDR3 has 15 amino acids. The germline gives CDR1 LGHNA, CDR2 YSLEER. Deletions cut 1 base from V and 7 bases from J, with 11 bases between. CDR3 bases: TGCGCCAGCAGCCAAGTGCCTGAGAAAAATTCACCCCTCCACTTT. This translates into CASSQVPEKNSPLHF.

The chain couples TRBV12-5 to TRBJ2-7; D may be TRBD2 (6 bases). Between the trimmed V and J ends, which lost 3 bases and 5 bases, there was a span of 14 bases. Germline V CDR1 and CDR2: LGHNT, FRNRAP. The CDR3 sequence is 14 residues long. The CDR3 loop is CASGFTGRSDEQYF. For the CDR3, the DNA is TGTGCTAGTGGTTTTACCGGGAGATCCGACGAGCAGTACTTC.

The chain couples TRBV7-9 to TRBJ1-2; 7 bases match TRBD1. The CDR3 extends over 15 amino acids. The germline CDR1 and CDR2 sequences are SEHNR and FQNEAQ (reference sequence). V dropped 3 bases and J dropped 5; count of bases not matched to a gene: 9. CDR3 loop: CASSFETGLGYGYTF. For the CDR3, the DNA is TGTGCCAGCAGCTTCGAGACAGGGTTAGGGTATGGCTACACCTTC. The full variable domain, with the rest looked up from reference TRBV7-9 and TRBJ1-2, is DTGVSQNPRHKITKRGQNVTFRCDPISEHNRLYWYRQTLGQGPEFLTYFQNEAQLEKSRLLSDRFSAERPKGSFSTLEIQRTEQGDSAMYLCASSFETGLGYGYTFGSGTRLTVV.

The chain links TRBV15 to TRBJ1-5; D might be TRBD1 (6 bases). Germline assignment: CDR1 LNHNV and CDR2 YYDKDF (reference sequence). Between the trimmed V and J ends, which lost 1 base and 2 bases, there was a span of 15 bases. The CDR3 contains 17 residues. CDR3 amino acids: CATSRVLTGNGNQPQHF. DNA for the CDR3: TGTGCCACCAGCAGAGTTCTAACAGGGAATGGCAATCAGCCCCAGCATTTT.

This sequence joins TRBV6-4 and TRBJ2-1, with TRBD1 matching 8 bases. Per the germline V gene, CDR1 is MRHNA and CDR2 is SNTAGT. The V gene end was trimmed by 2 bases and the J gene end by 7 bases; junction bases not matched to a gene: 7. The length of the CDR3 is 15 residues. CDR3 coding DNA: TGTGCCAGCAGTGACGGTGGACAGGGTAGGAATGAGCAGTTCTTC. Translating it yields CASSDGGQGRNEQFF.

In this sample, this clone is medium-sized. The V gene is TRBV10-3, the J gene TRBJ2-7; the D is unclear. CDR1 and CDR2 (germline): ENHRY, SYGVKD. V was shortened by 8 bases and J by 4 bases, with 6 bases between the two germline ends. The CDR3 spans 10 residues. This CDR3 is CAIASYEQYF. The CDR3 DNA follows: TGTGCCATCGCGTCATACGAGCAGTACTTC.

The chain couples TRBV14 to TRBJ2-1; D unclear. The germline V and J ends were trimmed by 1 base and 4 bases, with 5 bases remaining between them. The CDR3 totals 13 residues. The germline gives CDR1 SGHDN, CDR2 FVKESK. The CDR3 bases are TGTGCCAGCAGCCAAGCGAGATACAATGAGCAGTTCTTC. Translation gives CASSQARYNEQFF.

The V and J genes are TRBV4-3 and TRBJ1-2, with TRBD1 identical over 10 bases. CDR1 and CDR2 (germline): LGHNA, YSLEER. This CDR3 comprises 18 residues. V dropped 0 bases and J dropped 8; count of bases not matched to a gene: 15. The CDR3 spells CASSQDVDRGRKWGGYTF. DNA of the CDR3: TGCGCCAGCAGCCAAGATGTTGACAGGGGGCGGAAATGGGGAGGCTACACCTTC.

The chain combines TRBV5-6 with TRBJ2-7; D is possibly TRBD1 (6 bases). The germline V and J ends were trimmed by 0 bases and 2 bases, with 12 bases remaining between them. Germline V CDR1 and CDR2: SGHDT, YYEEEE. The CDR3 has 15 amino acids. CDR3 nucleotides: TGTGCCAGCAGCTTGGCCAACAGGGTCCCCTACGAGCAGTACTTC. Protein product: CASSLANRVPYEQYF.

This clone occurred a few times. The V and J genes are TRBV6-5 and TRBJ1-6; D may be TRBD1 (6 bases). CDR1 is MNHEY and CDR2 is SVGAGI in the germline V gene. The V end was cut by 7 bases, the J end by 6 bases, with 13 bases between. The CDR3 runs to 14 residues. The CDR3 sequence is CASTSRQVNSPLHF. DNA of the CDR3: TGTGCCAGCACTTCAAGACAGGTTAATTCACCCCTCCACTTT.

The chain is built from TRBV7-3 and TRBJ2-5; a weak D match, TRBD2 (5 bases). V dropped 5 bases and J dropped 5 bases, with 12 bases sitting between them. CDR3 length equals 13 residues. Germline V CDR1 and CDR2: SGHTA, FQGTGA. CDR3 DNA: TGTGCCAGCAGCCCGAGCGGACTGGAGACCCAGTACTTC. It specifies CASSPSGLETQYF.

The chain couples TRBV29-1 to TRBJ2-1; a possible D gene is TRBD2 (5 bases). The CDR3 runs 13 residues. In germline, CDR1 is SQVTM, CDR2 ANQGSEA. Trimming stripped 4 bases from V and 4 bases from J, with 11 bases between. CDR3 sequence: CSVGTPGYNEQFF. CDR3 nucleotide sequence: TGCAGCGTTGGGACTCCCGGATACAATGAGCAGTTCTTC.

CDR3 sequence reads: CATSDSGVALSSTDTQYF. CDR3 DNA sequence: TGTGCCACCAGTGATTCGGGGGTAGCACTGTCTAGCACAGATACGCAGTATTTT. The gene calls are TRBV24-1 and TRBJ2-3, with a weak D call TRBD2 (6 bases). Per the germline V gene, CDR1 is KGHDR and CDR2 is SFDVKD. Deletions cut 2 bases from V and 0 bases from J, with 17 bases between. There are 18 residues in the CDR3.

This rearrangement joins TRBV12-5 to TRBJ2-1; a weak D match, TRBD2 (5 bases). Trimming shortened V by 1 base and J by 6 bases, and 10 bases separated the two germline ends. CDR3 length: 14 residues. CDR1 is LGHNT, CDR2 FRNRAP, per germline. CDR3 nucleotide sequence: TGTGCTAGTGGTTTGGGTCAGCGGCTCAATGAGCAGTTCTTC. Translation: CASGLGQRLNEQFF.

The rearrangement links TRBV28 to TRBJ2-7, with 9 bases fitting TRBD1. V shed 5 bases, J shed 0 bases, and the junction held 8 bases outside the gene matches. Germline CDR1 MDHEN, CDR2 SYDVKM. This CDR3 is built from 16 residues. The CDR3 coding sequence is TGTGCCAGCAGTCTTCCCGGGACAGGGACCTCCTACGAGCAGTACTTC. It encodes CASSLPGTGTSYEQYF.

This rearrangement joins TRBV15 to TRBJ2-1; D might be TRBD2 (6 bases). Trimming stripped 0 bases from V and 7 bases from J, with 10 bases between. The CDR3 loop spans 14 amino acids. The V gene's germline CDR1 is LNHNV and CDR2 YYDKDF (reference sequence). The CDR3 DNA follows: TGTGCCACCAGCAGAGATCCTGGGAGGAATGAGCAGTTCTTC. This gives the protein CATSRDPGRNEQFF.

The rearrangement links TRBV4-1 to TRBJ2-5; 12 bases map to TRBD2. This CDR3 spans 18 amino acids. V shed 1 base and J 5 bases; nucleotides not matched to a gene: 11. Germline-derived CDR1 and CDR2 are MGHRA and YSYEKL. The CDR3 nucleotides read TGCGCCAGCAGCCAAGCCTCACTAGCGGGGGGCGTCCGGGAGACCCAGTACTTC. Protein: CASSQASLAGGVRETQYF.

Here the CDR3 reads CASSLSGATTSNQPQHF. The CDR3 region has the DNA TGTGCCAGCAGTTTATCGGGCGCGACCACTAGCAATCAGCCCCAGCATTTT. The V gene is TRBV27, the J gene TRBJ1-5; D ambiguous. V gave up 0 bases and J gave up 0 bases, with 12 bases separating them. In germline, CDR1 is MNHEY, CDR2 SMNVEV (reference sequence). This CDR3 spans 17 amino acids.

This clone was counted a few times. The CDR3 loop reads CASSERGFGEPVISQYF. CDR3 DNA sequence: TGTGCCAGCAGTGAACGGGGTTTCGGGGAGCCTGTAATCTCGCAGTACTTC. This chain uses TRBV6-1 with TRBJ2-7; weak D call: TRBD2 (5 bases). The CDR3 extends over 17 amino acids. Germline values: CDR1 MNHNS, CDR2 SASEGT. The V gene lost 2 bases and the J gene lost 9 bases, with 26 bases spanning the gap.

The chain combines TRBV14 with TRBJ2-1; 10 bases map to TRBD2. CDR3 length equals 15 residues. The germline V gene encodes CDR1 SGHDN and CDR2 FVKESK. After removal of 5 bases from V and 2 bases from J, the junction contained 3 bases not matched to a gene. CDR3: CASSLGLAAYNEQFF. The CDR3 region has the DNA TGTGCCAGCAGCTTAGGACTAGCGGCCTACAATGAGCAGTTCTTC.

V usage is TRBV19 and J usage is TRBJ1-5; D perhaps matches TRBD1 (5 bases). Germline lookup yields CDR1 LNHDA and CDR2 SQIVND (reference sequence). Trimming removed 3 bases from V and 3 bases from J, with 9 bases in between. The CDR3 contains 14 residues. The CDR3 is CASSITRVNQPQHF. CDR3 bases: TGTGCCAGTAGTATCACCAGGGTCAATCAGCCCCAGCATTTT. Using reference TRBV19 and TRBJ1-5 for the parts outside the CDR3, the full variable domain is DGGITQSPKYLFRKEGQNVTLSCEQNLNHDAMYWYRQDPGQGLRLIYYSQIVNDFQKGDIAEGYSVSREKKESFPLTVTSAQKNPTAFYLCASSITRVNQPQHFGDGTRLSIL.